The rows below give T cell receptor beta chains drawn from one sample of a study of CD8 T cell repertoires and HIV-1 epitope variants. TCRdb's table, derived via immunoSEQ multiplex PCR, lists solely in-frame clones and lacks some. The sample shows some 5,700 clones, around two thirds of them seen only once. These TCRs are of unknown antigen specificity. The sample was cultured CD8+ T cells derived from PBMCs. The receptor set was obtained from a male donor with HIV. Each CDR3 is given with its conserved first and last residue. The order of the fields is CDR3 DNA, CDR3 protein, J gene, clone size, V gene, D gene. D genes are given only for firm matches. Some rows mark clone size as missing; the rest say once, few, many or name a class of expanded clone.

cdr3_nt: TGTGCCAGCAGTTTAGTGGGGGGGGAAGCTTTCTTT; cdr3_aa: CASSLVGGEAFF; j_call: TRBJ1-1; clone_size: -; v_call: TRBV28; d_call: -
cdr3_nt: TGCAGCGTTGAAGATGTTTTCGGGGGTGCGTCCTACAATGAGCAGTTCTTC; cdr3_aa: CSVEDVFGGASYNEQFF; j_call: TRBJ2-1; clone_size: -; v_call: TRBV29-1; d_call: -
cdr3_nt: TGTGCCAGCAGAGCAACAGGGGTACCCGGGGAGCTGTTTTTT; cdr3_aa: CASRATGVPGELFF; j_call: TRBJ2-2; clone_size: -; v_call: TRBV7-6; d_call: TRBD1
cdr3_nt: TGTGCCAGCAGCCAAGAGTGGCGGACTACGACGGCTGGGGCCAACGTCCTGACTTTC; cdr3_aa: CASSQEWRTTTAGANVLTF; j_call: TRBJ2-6; clone_size: -; v_call: TRBV4-2; d_call: -
cdr3_nt: TGTGCCAGTAGTCCCTCAGGGGTCCATGAGCAGTTCTTC; cdr3_aa: CASSPSGVHEQFF; j_call: TRBJ2-1; clone_size: -; v_call: TRBV19; d_call: -
cdr3_nt: TGTGCCAGCAGCTCGACAGGGGGGGAACAGCCCCAGCATTTT; cdr3_aa: CASSSTGGEQPQHF; j_call: TRBJ1-5; clone_size: -; v_call: TRBV28; d_call: TRBD1
cdr3_nt: TGTGCCAGCAGTTTAGCATTAGGCATGGGAGACACCTCCTATGGCTACACCTTC; cdr3_aa: CASSLALGMGDTSYGYTF; j_call: TRBJ1-2; clone_size: -; v_call: TRBV27; d_call: -
cdr3_nt: TGTGCCATCGGGCCAAGCTCCTACGAGCAGTACTTC; cdr3_aa: CAIGPSSYEQYF; j_call: TRBJ2-7; clone_size: few; v_call: TRBV27; d_call: -
cdr3_nt: TGTGCCAGCAGCGTAGCCGGGGAAGAGACCCAGTACTTC; cdr3_aa: CASSVAGEETQYF; j_call: TRBJ2-5; clone_size: -; v_call: TRBV9; d_call: -
cdr3_nt: TGCGCCAGCAGCCAAGAGTGGGGGGATCCGGGACAGGGAGTAGATACGCAGTATTTT; cdr3_aa: CASSQEWGDPGQGVDTQYF; j_call: TRBJ2-3; clone_size: -; v_call: TRBV4-3; d_call: TRBD1
cdr3_nt: TGTGCCAGCAGCTTAACCCCTAGCTCCTACGAGCAGTACTTC; cdr3_aa: CASSLTPSSYEQYF; j_call: TRBJ2-7; clone_size: -; v_call: TRBV11-2; d_call: -
cdr3_nt: TGTGCCAGCAGCCTAAGAGGACGCCCCGCTGAAGCTTTCTTT; cdr3_aa: CASSLRGRPAEAFF; j_call: TRBJ1-1; clone_size: -; v_call: TRBV4-2; d_call: -
cdr3_nt: TGTGCCAGTAGTATTGGCGGGGCAGCCCTTGAAGCTTTCTTT; cdr3_aa: CASSIGGAALEAFF; j_call: TRBJ1-1; clone_size: medium-sized; v_call: TRBV19; d_call: -
cdr3_nt: TGTGCCACCACAGGGAGGTCCTACGAGCAGTACTTC; cdr3_aa: CATTGRSYEQYF; j_call: TRBJ2-7; clone_size: -; v_call: TRBV28; d_call: -
cdr3_nt: TGCGCCAGCAGTGAGGGGGTAGCTCAGGGCGAGCAGTTCTTC; cdr3_aa: CASSEGVAQGEQFF; j_call: TRBJ2-1; clone_size: -; v_call: TRBV10-2; d_call: -
cdr3_nt: TGTGCCAGCAGCCGCGACAGGGTCGAGCAGTACTTC; cdr3_aa: CASSRDRVEQYF; j_call: TRBJ2-7; clone_size: few; v_call: TRBV7-9; d_call: TRBD1
cdr3_nt: TGTGCCAGCTCTCTTATTTTAGCGGGGGGCACAGATACGCAGTATTTT; cdr3_aa: CASSLILAGGTDTQYF; j_call: TRBJ2-3; clone_size: -; v_call: TRBV27; d_call: TRBD2
cdr3_nt: TGCGCCAGCACCGGTAACGGTGAAGCTTTCTTT; cdr3_aa: CASTGNGEAFF; j_call: TRBJ1-1; clone_size: once; v_call: TRBV5-1; d_call: -
cdr3_nt: TGCGCCAGCAGCCAAGATTCAGGGATTCGTGTAGCTTTCTTT; cdr3_aa: CASSQDSGIRVAFF; j_call: TRBJ1-1; clone_size: -; v_call: TRBV4-1; d_call: -
cdr3_nt: TGTGCCAGCAGCTTAGACAGAATAAACACAGATACGCAGTATTTT; cdr3_aa: CASSLDRINTDTQYF; j_call: TRBJ2-3; clone_size: once; v_call: TRBV7-6; d_call: -
cdr3_nt: TGTGCCAGCAGTTTCTCTGGGATTAACAATGAGCAGTTCTTC; cdr3_aa: CASSFSGINNEQFF; j_call: TRBJ2-1; clone_size: -; v_call: TRBV28; d_call: -
cdr3_nt: TGTGCCAGCATTACCCCCCGGAGAGGGATATCCTACAATGAGCAGTTCTTC; cdr3_aa: CASITPRRGISYNEQFF; j_call: TRBJ2-1; clone_size: -; v_call: TRBV2; d_call: -
cdr3_nt: TGTGCCAGCAGCCTGACAGGGTCATTTACCTACGAGCAGTACTTC; cdr3_aa: CASSLTGSFTYEQYF; j_call: TRBJ2-7; clone_size: -; v_call: TRBV6-5; d_call: TRBD1
cdr3_nt: TGCGCCAGCAGCTTGGAGGGGCAGGGGAAAAACTTCTTC; cdr3_aa: CASSLEGQGKNFF; j_call: TRBJ1-2; clone_size: -; v_call: TRBV5-1; d_call: -
cdr3_nt: TGTGCCAGCAGCCGGGGACTAGACCAAGAGACCCAGTACTTC; cdr3_aa: CASSRGLDQETQYF; j_call: TRBJ2-5; clone_size: -; v_call: TRBV5-4; d_call: TRBD2